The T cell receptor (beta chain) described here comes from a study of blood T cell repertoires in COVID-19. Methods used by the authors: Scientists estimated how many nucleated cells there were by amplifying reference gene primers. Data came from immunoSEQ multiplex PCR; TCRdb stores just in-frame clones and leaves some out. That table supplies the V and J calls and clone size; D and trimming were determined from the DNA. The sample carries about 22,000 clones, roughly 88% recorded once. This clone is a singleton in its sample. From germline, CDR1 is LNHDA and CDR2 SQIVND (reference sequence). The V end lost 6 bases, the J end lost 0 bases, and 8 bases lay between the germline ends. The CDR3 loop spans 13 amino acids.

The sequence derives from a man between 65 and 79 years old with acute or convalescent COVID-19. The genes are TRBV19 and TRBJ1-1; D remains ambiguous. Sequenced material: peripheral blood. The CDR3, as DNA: TGTGCCAGTAGAGTCACAGTGAACACTGAAGCTTTCTTT. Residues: CASRVTVNTEAFF.